This is a list of T cell receptor beta chains from one sample in a study of T cell responses to AZD1222 COVID-19 vaccine. TCRdb's copy holds only in-frame clones and misses some; the assay was immunoSEQ multiplex PCR. Among roughly 190,000 clones, approximately 91% were seen once, and the ten largest hold 3.4%. The starting material was peripheral blood, obtained 28 days after the second AZD1222 dose. The origin of the receptors is an adult who received the AZD1222 COVID-19 vaccine. Each CDR3 is given with its conserved first and last residue.

J gene | V gene | CDR3 protein
TRBJ2-1 | TRBV10-3 | CAITDPGLDSYNEQFF
TRBJ2-1 | TRBV5-6 | CASSLYRDSPRNEQFF
TRBJ1-1 | TRBV9 | CASSPAGHTELYEAFF
TRBJ2-6 | TRBV30 | CARRELTGANVLTF
TRBJ1-3 | TRBV28 | CASSLSLLSGNTIYF
TRBJ1-2 | TRBV19 | CASSIWDRGFGYTF
TRBJ2-1 | TRBV9 | CASRPLLGIRNEQFF
TRBJ2-1 | TRBV19 | CASRNAGWGSSYNEQFF
TRBJ2-5 | TRBV24-1 | CATSDLGPGQGVGETQYF
TRBJ2-1 | TRBV15 | CATGRAGDPYNEQFF
TRBJ1-2 | TRBV3-1/TRBV3-2 | CASSQGGTATYGYTF
TRBJ1-3 | TRBV27 | CASSLSGQGSGNTIYF
TRBJ2-5 | TRBV28 | CASSFFLANRGGFVGRETQYF
TRBJ1-3 | TRBV30 | CAWRRLRTSGNTIYF
TRBJ1-1 | TRBV19 | CASRTRAWTGGVSLRTEAFF
TRBJ1-2 | TRBV3-1/TRBV3-2 | CASSPPGTGNYGYTF
TRBJ2-2 | TRBV5-6 | CASSPQPFTGELFF
TRBJ2-1 | TRBV28 | CASRPYRGLASNEQFF
TRBJ2-4 | TRBV18 | CASYSSGTNIQYF
TRBJ2-3 | TRBV24-1 | CATSDWAGDTQYF
TRBJ2-7 | TRBV4-1 | CASSLGLRGEQYF
TRBJ1-6 | TRBV30 | CATRDLNSPLHF
TRBJ2-7 | TRBV19 | CASSRTIGTQYDYEQYF
TRBJ2-2 | TRBV11-2 | CASSLGSDTGELFF
TRBJ1-2 | TRBV28 | CASNLGTGLLYGYTF
TRBJ2-3 | TRBV4-1 | CASSQLAGALDTQYF
TRBJ2-4 | TRBV18 | CASPYPGTAGKLAKNIQYF
TRBJ1-5 | TRBV28 | CASCGPTNQPQHF
TRBJ2-5 | TRBV2 | CASSLRTSGRGEETQYF
TRBJ2-1 | TRBV5-1 | CASSLDTRSYNEQFF
TRBJ2-5 | TRBV7-9 | CASSPRDSLRETQYF
TRBJ2-1 | TRBV7-9 | CASSQVLAGRNEQFF
TRBJ2-7 | TRBV19 | CASRGGYEQYF
TRBJ2-1 | TRBV7-2 | CASSFGGRMRNEQFF
TRBJ2-1 | TRBV19 | CASSSALGRGLWDEQFF
TRBJ2-7 | TRBV9 | CASSVGAGSSYEQYF
TRBJ2-3 | TRBV29-1 | CSVRLSGIPWGGTDTQYF
TRBJ2-3 | TRBV21-1 | CASSTGTSGPEERDTQYF
TRBJ1-4 | TRBV5-1 | CASSPGAATNEKLFF
TRBJ2-5 | TRBV4-1 | CASSQAPGPSAETQYF
TRBJ1-6 | TRBV9 | CASSVVGEINSPLHF
TRBJ1-3 | TRBV7-8 | CASRSDRDTIYF
TRBJ2-7 | TRBV3-1/TRBV3-2 | CASSLAGVTYEQYF
TRBJ2-2 | TRBV10-3 | CATRYGAERNTGELFF
TRBJ2-5 | TRBV5-4 | CASSRGTDQETQYF
TRBJ2-7 | TRBV24-1 | CATSRLGEQYF
TRBJ1-1 | TRBV19 | CASRTTGLGNTEAFF
TRBJ1-3 | TRBV7-2 | CASTLGGGVGNTIYF
TRBJ2-1 | TRBV5-1 | CASSPVASTSGRPNEQFF
TRBJ1-1 | TRBV5-1 | CASSLKRGLQAFF